These 29 T cell receptor beta chains were sequenced from one sample in a study of cytomegalovirus exposure and HLA in healthy donors. PCR primers comprised 60 Vbeta and 13 Jbeta primers. Profiled with immunoSEQ multiplex PCR; TCRdb holds only in-frame clones, not every one. The sample carries about 98,000 clones, around 68% recorded once. What was sequenced was PBMCs. These receptors all stem from a man aged 50 to 59 in good health and CMV-seronegative.

The chain joins TRBV2 to TRBJ1-2; TRBD1 might be the D (6 bases). Germline V gene sequence: CDR1 SNHLY, CDR2 FYNNEI. The CDR3 extends over 14 amino acids. Between the trimmed V and J ends, which lost 2 bases and 7 bases, there was a span of 14 bases. The CDR3 loop reads CASSELRGILGYTF. The CDR3 nucleotides are TGTGCCAGCAGTGAACTCAGGGGAATCCTTGGCTACACCTTC.

The J gene is TRBJ2-7, the V gene TRBV7-3, with D perhaps matching TRBD1 (6 bases). This CDR3 is 13 amino acids long. Per germline, CDR1 SGHTA and CDR2 FQGTGA. Deletions cut 4 bases from V and 4 bases from J, with 11 bases between. The CDR3 protein is CASSYQQGYEQYF. DNA of the CDR3: TGTGCCAGCAGCTACCAACAGGGTTACGAGCAGTACTTC.

CDR3 protein: CSVEKQAFNYGYTF. CDR3 nucleotides: TGCAGCGTTGAAAAGCAGGCGTTCAACTATGGCTACACCTTC. The chain is built from TRBV29-1 and TRBJ1-2; D unresolved. The CDR3 sequence is 14 residues long. CDR1 and CDR2 from the germline V gene are SQVTM and ANQGSEA. V lost 2 bases, J lost 2 bases, and 12 bases lay in between.

The chain recombines TRBV4-3 with TRBJ1-1; maybe TRBD1 (5 bases). CDR3 size: 14 residues. Germline CDR1 is LGHNA and CDR2 is YSLEER. The germline V and J ends were trimmed by 2 bases and 2 bases, with 9 bases remaining between them. The CDR3 DNA reads as TGCGCCAGCAGCCAATCGACAGTTAACACTGAAGCTTTCTTT. Its protein is CASSQSTVNTEAFF.

This clone turned up a few times. The V and J genes are TRBV5-4 and TRBJ1-2; TRBD1 matches 7 bases. The CDR3 has 16 amino acids. V shed 0 bases, J shed 1 base, and the junction held 6 bases outside the gene matches. Germline V gene data show CDR1 as SGHNT and CDR2 as YYREEE (reference sequence). In nucleotides, the CDR3 is TGTGCCAGCAGCTTGGGGAGGGACAGACTTAACTATGGCTACACCTTC. It encodes CASSLGRDRLNYGYTF.

The V call is TRBV27, the J call TRBJ2-7; D remains unclear. Germline values: CDR1 MNHEY, CDR2 SMNVEV (reference sequence). This CDR3 has 13 amino acids. Deletions cut 4 bases from V and 5 bases from J, with 12 bases between. CDR3 in DNA: TGTGCCAGCAGTTCCCGGAGTTATAACGAGCAGTACTTC. Its protein product is CASSSRSYNEQYF.

Here the CDR3 reads CASRGYNEQFF. CDR3 nucleotides: TGTGCCAGCCGGGGTTACAATGAGCAGTTCTTC. This chain uses TRBV6-5 with TRBJ2-1, with D possibly matching TRBD2 (5 bases). Germline V gene lookup returns CDR1 MNHEY and CDR2 SVGAGI. V was shortened by 8 bases and J by 4 bases, with 6 bases between the two germline ends. The CDR3 extends over 11 amino acids.

The chain carries TRBV7-9 and TRBJ2-7; TRBD1 matches 8 bases. Unmatched junction bases numbered 10, after V lost 5 bases and J lost 7 bases. The CDR3 runs to 14 residues. Germline V gene lookup returns CDR1 SEHNR and CDR2 FQNEAQ (reference sequence). CDR3 sequence reads: CASSTRGPKGEQYF. The CDR3 nucleotides read TGTGCCAGCAGCACCAGGGGGCCCAAGGGGGAGCAGTACTTC.

V gene TRBV9 combines with J gene TRBJ2-7, with D uncertain. The CDR3 contains 15 residues. The germline gives CDR1 SGDLS, CDR2 YYNGEE. The V end lost 0 bases, the J end lost 3 bases, and 13 bases lay between the germline ends. CDR3 amino acids: CASSVDVATFYEQYF. The CDR3 DNA reads as TGTGCCAGCAGCGTAGATGTAGCCACCTTCTACGAGCAGTACTTC.

This chain links TRBV5-1 with TRBJ1-2; 10 bases fit TRBD1. This CDR3 region has 16 residues. The ends lost 4 bases at V and 5 bases at J; junction bases unmatched: 11. The germline V gene has CDR1 SGHRS and CDR2 YFSETQ. CDR3: CASSVQSGTGAYGYTF. Written as DNA, the CDR3 is TGCGCCAGCAGCGTACAATCCGGGACAGGGGCTTATGGCTACACCTTC.

The chain employs TRBV27 and TRBJ2-1; D might be TRBD2 (6 bases). The V end was cut by 2 bases, the J end by 5 bases, with 10 bases between. Germline V gene data show CDR1 as MNHEY and CDR2 as SMNVEV (reference sequence). The CDR3 totals 14 residues. The CDR3 here is CASSLTRGNNEQFF. CDR3 bases: TGTGCCAGCAGTTTAACGCGGGGTAACAATGAGCAGTTCTTC.

The rearrangement joins TRBV9 to TRBJ2-7, with 7 bases matching TRBD1. This CDR3 comprises 16 residues. Germline V lookup: CDR1 SGDLS, CDR2 YYNGEE. With 4 bases clipped from V and 0 bases from J, the junction kept 10 bases outside the gene matches. The CDR3 nucleotides are TGTGCCAGCAGCCCCTCGGACAGGCCCAGCTCCTACGAGCAGTACTTC. Residues: CASSPSDRPSSYEQYF.

The chain links TRBV9 to TRBJ2-3, with 9 nucleotides matching TRBD2. J lost 8 bases, V lost 4 bases, and 14 bases had no gene match. Germline CDR1 SGDLS, CDR2 YYNGEE. This CDR3 has 16 residues. The CDR3 nucleotides are TGTGCCAGCAGCCCAGGAGGCGGGGGGGCCTCTAGTACGCAGTATTTT. Amino acids: CASSPGGGGASSTQYF.

The rearrangement joins TRBV4-3 to TRBJ1-2; D remains ambiguous. Germline CDR1 is LGHNA and CDR2 is YSLEER. Trimming shortened V by 0 bases and J by 1 base, and 9 bases separated the two germline ends. The CDR3 consists of 15 residues. The CDR3, as DNA: TGCGCCAGCAGCCAAGAAGTAGCGGGTAACTATGGCTACACCTTC. It is translated as CASSQEVAGNYGYTF.

V usage is TRBV9 and J usage is TRBJ2-2, with D possibly matching TRBD2 (5 bases). The CDR3 length is 14 residues. Per the germline V gene, CDR1 is SGDLS and CDR2 is YYNGEE. V was trimmed by 5 bases and J by 6 bases, leaving 14 bases between them. The CDR3 spells CASRTRYSSGELFF. CDR3 nucleotides: TGTGCCAGCAGAACTAGGTATAGTTCCGGGGAGCTGTTTTTT. Based on the CDR3 plus reference TRBV9 and TRBJ2-2, the full variable domain is DSGVTQTPKHLITATGQRVTLRCSPRSGDLSVYWYQQSLDQGLQFLIQYYNGEERAKGNILERFSAQQFPDLHSELNLSSLELGDSALYFCASRTRYSSGELFFGEGSRLTVL.

The chain has TRBV9 and TRBJ1-2; no reliable D call. Between the trimmed V and J ends, which lost 4 bases and 7 bases, there was a span of 11 bases. Per the germline V gene, CDR1 is SGDLS and CDR2 is YYNGEE. The CDR3 totals 12 residues. The CDR3 is CASSREPGGYTF. CDR3 nucleotides: TGTGCCAGCAGCCGGGAGCCGGGTGGCTACACCTTC.

This chain links TRBV11-2 with TRBJ1-4; D uncertain. Germline V gene lookup returns CDR1 SGHAT and CDR2 FQNNGV. The CDR3 length is 15 residues. V was clipped by 5 bases and J by 0 bases, with 10 bases between them. The CDR3 spells CASSHPGATNEKLFF. The CDR3 DNA reads TGTGCCAGCAGCCACCCGGGAGCAACTAATGAAAAACTGTTTTTT.

The chain links TRBV19 to TRBJ2-1, with 10 nucleotides matching TRBD2. CDR1 LNHDA and CDR2 SQIVND come from the germline V gene (reference sequence). This CDR3 region has 15 residues. With V trimmed by 1 base and J by 8 bases, 5 bases remained unmatched. CDR3 DNA sequence: TGTGCCAGTAGTATAGGGCTAGCGGGGGTACATGAGCAGTTCTTC. This encodes CASSIGLAGVHEQFF.

The rearrangement joins TRBV11-2 to TRBJ1-5; weak D call: TRBD1 (5 bases). V gave up 5 bases and J gave up 6 bases, with 14 bases separating them. Looked up from germline, CDR1 is SGHAT and CDR2 is FQNNGV. The CDR3 length is 14 residues. DNA of the CDR3: TGTGCCAGCAGCCCACTGGGGGGGACTCAGCCCCAGCATTTT. Its protein is CASSPLGGTQPQHF.

The chain joins TRBV2 to TRBJ2-2; 13 nucleotides line up with TRBD2. The V segment lost 6 bases and the J segment 6 bases; nucleotides outside the gene matches: 7. From germline, CDR1 is SNHLY and CDR2 FYNNEI. The CDR3 totals 16 residues. The CDR3 DNA sequence: TGTGCCAGCAGGGCCGGACTAGCGGGGGCGGCCGGGGAGCTGTTTTTT. Translation: CASRAGLAGAAGELFF.

This clone came up a few times. V and J are TRBV14 and TRBJ1-4; D gene unclear. Trimming removed 0 bases from V and 13 bases from J, with 6 bases in between. CDR1 and CDR2 from the germline V gene are SGHDN and FVKESK. The CDR3 loop spans 11 amino acids. The CDR3 sequence is CASSQDQRLFF. Written as DNA, the CDR3 is TGTGCCAGCAGCCAAGATCAGCGACTGTTTTTT.

This clone was found a few times. The genes are TRBV7-2 and TRBJ1-6, with TRBD1 matching 12 bases. After removal of 1 base from V and 9 bases from J, the junction contained 4 bases not matched to a gene. The CDR3 has 16 residues. Germline V gene data show CDR1 as SGHTA and CDR2 as FQGNSA. The CDR3 DNA reads TGTGCCAGCAGCTTAGGGGGACAGGGGGCGGGTTCACCCCTCCACTTT. Protein: CASSLGGQGAGSPLHF.

This clone occurred a few times. This chain joins TRBV9 and TRBJ2-7; TRBD2 is a possible D gene (6 bases). V lost 4 bases and J 0 bases, leaving 14 bases between the germline ends. Germline CDR1 is SGDLS and CDR2 is YYNGEE. CDR3 length: 15 amino acids. The CDR3 here is CASSPFGGFSYEQYF. The CDR3 DNA follows: TGTGCCAGCAGCCCTTTCGGGGGATTCTCCTACGAGCAGTACTTC.

The V gene is TRBV9, the J gene TRBJ2-2; 7 nucleotides match TRBD2. CDR1 and CDR2 from the germline V gene are SGDLS and YYNGEE. Trimming at V came to 4 bases and at J to 1 base, leaving 4 bases not matched to a gene. The CDR3 loop spans 15 amino acids. The CDR3 loop reads CASSLGGKNTGELFF. Written as DNA, the CDR3 is TGTGCCAGCAGCTTGGGGGGGAAGAACACCGGGGAGCTGTTTTTT.

J is TRBJ1-6 and V is TRBV7-2; maybe TRBD1 (6 bases). Trimming pared 6 bases from V and 3 bases from J, leaving 12 bases between. The CDR3 contains 15 residues. Germline V gene sequence: CDR1 SGHTA, CDR2 FQGNSA. CDR3 residues: CASRLDSYYNSPLHF. CDR3 DNA sequence: TGTGCCAGCAGGCTGGACAGTTACTATAATTCACCCCTCCACTTT.

Here the CDR3 reads CASSELGLDEGEQFF. The DNA of the CDR3 is TGTGCCAGCAGTGAATTGGGACTAGATGAGGGTGAGCAGTTCTTC. This chain joins TRBV25-1 and TRBJ2-1; 8 bases align to TRBD2. V dropped 1 base and J dropped 9; count of bases not matched to a gene: 8. CDR3 length: 15 amino acids. The germline CDR1 and CDR2 sequences are MGHDK and SYGVNS.

The genes are TRBV7-2 and TRBJ2-7; the D gene is possibly TRBD2 (7 bases). Germline values: CDR1 SGHTA, CDR2 FQGNSA. The CDR3 has 15 residues. V dropped 3 bases and J dropped 2 bases, with 14 bases sitting between them. The CDR3 sequence: CASSFTGGQAYEQYF. The CDR3, as DNA: TGTGCCAGCAGCTTTACCGGGGGGCAAGCCTACGAGCAGTACTTC.

This clone was counted only a few times. The V and J genes are TRBV30 and TRBJ2-7, with TRBD1 as a possible D gene (5 bases). V lost 2 bases and J 0 bases, leaving 17 bases between the germline ends. The CDR3 covers 16 residues. In germline, CDR1 is GTSNPN, CDR2 SVGIG (reference sequence). CDR3 DNA sequence: TGTGCCTGGAGTCCCCCAGGGATCAAGGGCTCCTACGAGCAGTACTTC. Protein product: CAWSPPGIKGSYEQYF. Full variable domain (outside the CDR3, taken from reference TRBV30 and TRBJ2-7): SQTIHQWPATLVQPVGSPLSLECTVEGTSNPNLYWYRQAAGRGLQLLFYSVGIGQISSEVPQNLSASRPQDRQFILSSKKLLLSDSGFYLCAWSPPGIKGSYEQYFGPGTRLTVT.

CDR3 sequence: CSVRTETNTGELFF. CDR3 DNA sequence: TGCAGCGTCAGGACAGAAACGAACACCGGGGAGCTGTTTTTT. This chain links TRBV29-1 with TRBJ2-2; possible D gene TRBD1, 6 bases. CDR3 size: 14 residues. The V end lost 6 bases, the J end lost 0 bases, and 11 bases lay between the germline ends. Germline V gives CDR1 SQVTM, CDR2 ANQGSEA.